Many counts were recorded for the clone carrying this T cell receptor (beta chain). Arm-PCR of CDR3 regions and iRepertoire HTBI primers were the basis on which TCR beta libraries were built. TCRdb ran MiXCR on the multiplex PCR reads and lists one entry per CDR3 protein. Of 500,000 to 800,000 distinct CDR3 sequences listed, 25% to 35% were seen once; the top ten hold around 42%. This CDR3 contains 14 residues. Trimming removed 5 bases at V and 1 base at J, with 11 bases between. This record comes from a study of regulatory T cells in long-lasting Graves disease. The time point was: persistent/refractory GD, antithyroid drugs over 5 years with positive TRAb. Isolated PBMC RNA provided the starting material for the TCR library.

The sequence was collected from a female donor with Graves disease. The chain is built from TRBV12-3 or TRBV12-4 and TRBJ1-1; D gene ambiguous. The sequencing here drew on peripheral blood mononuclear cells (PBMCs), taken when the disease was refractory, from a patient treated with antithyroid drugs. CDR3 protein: CASSTKHANTEAFF. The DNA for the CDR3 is TGTGCCAGCAGTACCAAACACGCGAACACTGAAGCTTTCTTT.